The 32 T cell receptor beta chains in this list originate from one sample, sequenced in a study of T cell changes during pregnancy in multiple sclerosis. Repertoires were generated with immunoSEQ multiplex PCR, while TCRdb's copy carries only in-frame clones and drops some. Counted here are tens of thousands of clones, around 90% occurring once; the ten biggest clones make up 0.9% to 0.95%. The material sequenced was peripheral blood, taken before pregnancy. These receptors came from a female donor with multiple sclerosis, enrolled in a pregnancy study.

This chain uses TRBV5-1 with TRBJ1-4, with D maybe TRBD1 (5 bases). Looked up from germline, CDR1 is SGHRS and CDR2 is YFSETQ. Trimming removed 4 bases at V and 6 bases at J, with 16 bases between. The CDR3 is made up of 15 amino acids. CDR3 region: CASSPGPGEHEKLFF. In DNA form, the CDR3 reads TGCGCCAGCAGCCCGGGCCCGGGGGAACATGAAAAACTGTTTTTT. Full variable domain (outside the CDR3, taken from reference TRBV5-1 and TRBJ1-4): KAGVTQTPRYLIKTRGQQVTLSCSPISGHRSVSWYQQTPGQGLQFLFEYFSETQRNKGNFPGRFSGRQFSNSRSEMNVSTLELGDSALYLCASSPGPGEHEKLFFGSGTQLSVL.

V usage is TRBV14 and J usage is TRBJ2-5; TRBD1 aligns across 7 bases. The CDR3 extends over 16 amino acids. J gave up 5 bases and V 4 bases, and 13 bases lay outside the gene matches. Germline values: CDR1 SGHDN, CDR2 FVKESK. The chain's CDR3 is CASSRHRGSNAETQYF. DNA for the CDR3: TGTGCCAGCAGCCGCCACAGGGGATCAAATGCGGAGACCCAGTACTTC. Full variable domain (missing parts from reference TRBV14 and TRBJ2-5): EAGVTQFPSHSVIEKGQTVTLRCDPISGHDNLYWYRRVMGKEIKFLLHFVKESKQDESGMPNNRFLAERTGGTYSTLKVQPAELEDSGVYFCASSRHRGSNAETQYFGPGTRLLVL.

The CDR3 spells CATRTGSWNYGYTF. As DNA, the CDR3 is TGTGCCACACGGACGGGGTCGTGGAACTATGGCTACACCTTC. The chain employs TRBV6-5 and TRBJ1-2; D gene uncertain. V lost 10 bases and J lost 2, with 17 bases in between. The germline V gene has CDR1 MNHEY and CDR2 SVGAGI. The CDR3 length is 14 residues.

The CDR3 protein is CASSSPKTGVNEQFF. The CDR3, as DNA: TGTGCCAGCAGCTCCCCTAAAACAGGGGTCAATGAGCAGTTCTTC. The chain carries TRBV5-4 and TRBJ2-1; 7 nucleotides line up with TRBD1. Per germline, CDR1 SGHNT and CDR2 YYREEE (reference sequence). The CDR3 sequence is 15 residues long. V was clipped by 3 bases and J by 6 bases; unmatched bases: 9.

The chain recombines TRBV11-2 with TRBJ2-7, with a possible D match to TRBD2 (5 bases). The CDR3 has 15 residues. Between the trimmed V and J ends, which lost 4 bases and 1 base, there was a span of 14 bases. Germline values: CDR1 SGHAT, CDR2 FQNNGV. CDR3 DNA sequence: TGTGCCAGCAGCTCCTCCGTTCGGGGATCCTACGAGCAGTACTTC. Protein sequence: CASSSSVRGSYEQYF.

CDR3 in DNA: TGTGCCAGCAGTTCCGGACAGTCCAATCAGCCCCAGCATTTT. This translates into CASSSGQSNQPQHF. This chain uses TRBV6-5 with TRBJ1-5; TRBD1 is a possible D gene (6 bases). There are 14 residues in the CDR3. Germline values: CDR1 MNHEY, CDR2 SVGAGI. V was cut by 4 bases and J by 3 bases, with 10 bases left in between.

The chain carries TRBV23-1 and TRBJ1-3, with D possibly matching TRBD1 (5 bases). TRBV23-1 is placed among ORFs of uncertain function. Between the trimmed V and J ends, which lost 6 bases and 2 bases, there was a span of 20 bases. CDR3 length: 17 amino acids. CDR3 loop: CASSHLLGRAPGNTIYF. The CDR3 DNA sequence: TGCGCCAGCAGCCACCTGTTGGGCAGGGCCCCTGGAAACACCATATATTTT.

The rearrangement joins TRBV5-4 to TRBJ1-5; the match to TRBD1 covers 8 bases. The germline V gene has CDR1 SGHNT and CDR2 YYREEE (reference sequence). The CDR3 runs to 15 residues. J gave up 7 bases and V 1 base, and 7 bases lay outside the gene matches. The CDR3 reads CASSLFPGGGQPQHF. The DNA for the CDR3 is TGTGCCAGCAGCTTGTTCCCAGGGGGCGGGCAGCCCCAGCATTTT.

The CDR3: CATRGQGEKLFF. Written as DNA, the CDR3 is TGTGCCACCAGGGGACAGGGAGAAAAACTGTTTTTT. This chain uses TRBV15 with TRBJ1-4; 9 bases fit TRBD1. The CDR3 totals 12 residues. Germline V CDR1 and CDR2: LNHNV, YYDKDF (reference sequence). V was pared by 6 bases and J by 8 bases, with 1 base of the junction left unmatched.

J is TRBJ2-7 and V is TRBV19; 7 nucleotides line up with TRBD2. The junction had 0 bases not matched to a gene; V was cut back by 3 bases and J by 1 base. CDR3 size: 13 residues. Germline CDR1 is LNHDA and CDR2 is SQIVND (reference sequence). CDR3 in amino acids: CASSIGGSYEQYF. As DNA, the CDR3 is TGTGCCAGTAGTATCGGGGGGTCCTACGAGCAGTACTTC.

The rearrangement joins TRBV6-1 to TRBJ1-2, with TRBD1 matching 7 bases. The J segment lost 3 bases and the V segment lost 5 bases, leaving 6 bases of the junction unmatched. The CDR3 sequence is 14 residues long. Germline assignment: CDR1 MNHNS and CDR2 SASEGT. CDR3 residues: CASSLQGKDYGYTF. The CDR3 DNA reads TGTGCCAGCAGTCTACAGGGGAAGGACTATGGCTACACCTTC.

The chain joins TRBV4-1 to TRBJ2-5, with TRBD2 identical over 9 bases. CDR3 size: 14 residues. CDR1 is MGHRA, CDR2 YSYEKL, per germline. J gave up 5 bases and V 6 bases, and 7 bases lay outside the gene matches. CDR3 region: CASSSAGGWETQYF. Written as DNA, the CDR3 is TGCGCCAGCAGTTCAGCGGGAGGTTGGGAGACCCAGTACTTC.

This clone showed up just a few times. The rearrangement uses TRBV6-1 and TRBJ1-5; D remains unclear. In germline, CDR1 is MNHNS, CDR2 SASEGT. The V end lost 10 bases, the J end lost 9 bases, and 19 bases lay between the germline ends. The CDR3 consists of 13 residues. The CDR3 DNA follows: TGTGCCACCTCCCCCGTCAGCCAGCGGCCCCAGCATTTT. Translated: CATSPVSQRPQHF.

This chain connects TRBV7-8 to TRBJ1-1, with 7 bases aligning to TRBD1. The CDR3 is 14 amino acids. CDR1 SGHVS and CDR2 FQNEAQ come from the germline V gene. V lost 4 bases and J lost 7; bases outside the gene matches: 9. The CDR3 region is CASSSNRGSGEAFF. CDR3 sequence (DNA): TGTGCCAGCAGCTCGAACAGGGGATCAGGTGAAGCTTTCTTT.

This clone has a handful of counts. Other DNA sequences in this sample translate to the same CDR3. V gene TRBV5-1 combines with J gene TRBJ1-1; weak D call: TRBD1 (5 bases). CDR3 length: 14 amino acids. Germline-derived CDR1 and CDR2 are SGHRS and YFSETQ. V dropped 1 base and J dropped 1 base, with 8 bases sitting between them. CDR3: CASSLQGGNTEAFF. In DNA form, the CDR3 reads TGCGCCAGCAGCTTGCAGGGAGGGAACACTGAAGCTTTCTTT.

V usage is TRBV4-1 and J usage is TRBJ2-5; 8 bases align to TRBD1. V trimming: 0 bases; J trimming: 7 bases; junction bases outside the gene matches: 4. The CDR3 is 14 residues long. Germline V gene data show CDR1 as MGHRA and CDR2 as YSYEKL. The CDR3 nucleotides read TGCGCCAGCAGCCAAGAACAGGGGGTCAGGACCCAGTACTTC. It yields the protein CASSQEQGVRTQYF.

The rearrangement joins TRBV4-2 to TRBJ1-6; TRBD1 aligns across 9 bases. This CDR3 is built from 22 residues. J was trimmed by 8 bases and V by 0 bases; bases with no gene match: 23. The germline CDR1 and CDR2 sequences are LGHNA and YNFKEQ. CDR3 sequence reads: CASSQEGGSFGTGRSRHSPLHF. CDR3 DNA sequence: TGTGCCAGCAGCCAAGAAGGCGGGTCTTTCGGGACAGGGCGCAGCAGGCATTCACCCCTCCACTTT.

This chain connects TRBV27 to TRBJ1-1; TRBD1 might be the D (6 bases). CDR3 length equals 14 residues. V was trimmed by 8 bases and J by 3 bases, leaving 16 bases between them. Germline values: CDR1 MNHEY, CDR2 SMNVEV (reference sequence). CDR3 sequence reads: CASARGGPYTEAFF. The CDR3 DNA sequence: TGTGCCAGCGCAAGGGGGGGGCCCTACACTGAAGCTTTCTTT.

The chain employs TRBV5-4 and TRBJ1-5; 8 bases are shared with TRBD1. Germline V gene data show CDR1 as SGHNT and CDR2 as YYREEE (reference sequence). The CDR3 contains 15 residues. Trimming took 1 base from V and 1 from J; bases not matched to a gene: 1. CDR3: CASSLTGGSNQPQHF. For the CDR3, the DNA is TGTGCCAGCAGCTTGACAGGGGGGAGCAATCAGCCCCAGCATTTT.

The chain has TRBV28 and TRBJ2-1, with a weak D call TRBD1 (6 bases). In germline, CDR1 is MDHEN, CDR2 SYDVKM. The CDR3 extends over 14 amino acids. The ends were cut back, 6 bases at V and 4 bases at J, with 13 bases in the middle. This chain's CDR3 is CASSQGSSYNEQFF. The CDR3 nucleotides are TGTGCCAGCAGCCAGGGGAGCTCTTACAATGAGCAGTTCTTC.

This chain links TRBV7-9 with TRBJ2-3; 11 bases fit TRBD2. V lost 2 bases and J lost 3; bases outside the gene matches: 1. In germline, CDR1 is SEHNR, CDR2 FQNEAQ (reference sequence). This CDR3 contains 15 residues. CDR3 region: CASSLTSGRTDTQYF. Written as DNA, the CDR3 is TGTGCCAGCAGCTTAACTAGCGGGAGAACAGATACGCAGTATTTT.

This clone has only a few counts. The CDR3 DNA follows: TGTGCCATCAGTGAGCCTACACCACAGGGCCTTGGCTATGGCTACACCTTC. Its translation: CAISEPTPQGLGYGYTF. The J gene is TRBJ1-2, the V gene TRBV10-3, with TRBD1 as a possible D gene (6 bases). This CDR3 is 17 amino acids long. Germline values: CDR1 ENHRY, CDR2 SYGVKD. Trimming took 2 bases from V and 4 from J, leaving 20 bases between them.

This chain uses TRBV7-9 with TRBJ1-3, with unresolved D. The CDR3 totals 16 residues. CDR1 is SEHNR, CDR2 FQNEAQ, per germline (reference sequence). The V gene lost 1 base and the J gene lost 0 bases, with 10 bases spanning the gap. The chain's CDR3 is CASSLGGRSSGNTIYF. The CDR3 bases are TGTGCCAGCAGCTTAGGAGGTCGTAGCTCTGGAAACACCATATATTTT.

This rearrangement joins TRBV9 to TRBJ1-3; possibly TRBD1 for D (5 bases). This CDR3 is 15 amino acids long. Germline CDR1 and CDR2: SGDLS and YYNGEE. Trimming left V 1 base short and J 4 bases short, with 12 bases between. The CDR3 reads CASSVYGGSGNTIYF. The DNA of the CDR3 is TGTGCCAGCAGCGTATACGGGGGTAGCGGAAACACCATATATTTT.

The chain joins TRBV10-3 to TRBJ2-7; TRBD2 aligns across 7 bases. This CDR3 is 14 amino acids long. Germline V gives CDR1 ENHRY, CDR2 SYGVKD. V lost 10 bases, J lost 2 bases, and 11 bases stayed unmatched. The CDR3 sequence: CATSDGTKAYEQYF. CDR3 in DNA: TGTGCCACTTCGGACGGGACTAAGGCCTACGAGCAGTACTTC.

The chain links TRBV28 to TRBJ2-6; 10 bases fit TRBD1. Per germline, CDR1 MDHEN and CDR2 SYDVKM. The V and J ends lost 3 bases and 1 base, in that order; junction bases with no gene match: 6. CDR3 length: 18 amino acids. CDR3 coding DNA: TGTGCCAGCAGTTTCGTGACAGGGGGCGGATCTGGGGCCAACGTCCTGACTTTC. It specifies CASSFVTGGGSGANVLTF.

This clone appeared a single time. The rearrangement joins TRBV7-6 to TRBJ2-1; 8 nucleotides align to TRBD1. The junction had 13 bases not matched to a gene; V was cut back by 5 bases and J by 4 bases. Germline V gene data show CDR1 as SGHVS and CDR2 as FNYEAQ. This CDR3 spans 17 amino acids. CDR3 amino acids: CASSPKRDRGGYNEQFF. CDR3 nucleotides: TGTGCCAGCAGCCCCAAGAGAGACAGGGGCGGGTACAATGAGCAGTTCTTC.

The chain combines TRBV2 with TRBJ1-3, with no clear D. The germline V and J ends were trimmed by 7 bases and 3 bases, with 10 bases remaining between them. Germline CDR1 and CDR2: SNHLY and FYNNEI. The CDR3 runs 13 residues. Here the CDR3 reads CASNLEGGNTIYF. The CDR3 DNA follows: TGTGCCAGCAATTTGGAGGGTGGAAACACCATATATTTT. Combining the CDR3 with reference TRBV2 and TRBJ1-3 gives the whole variable domain EPEVTQTPSHQVTQMGQEVILRCVPISNHLYFYWYRQILGQKVEFLVSFYNNEISEKSEIFDDQFSVERPDGSNFTLKIRSTKLEDSAMYFCASNLEGGNTIYFGEGSWLTVV.

This sequence joins TRBV7-2 and TRBJ2-2, with D possibly being TRBD1 (6 bases). CDR3 length: 16 amino acids. Germline-derived CDR1 and CDR2 are SGHTA and FQGNSA. Deletions cut 7 bases from V and 6 bases from J, with 21 bases between. CDR3 DNA: TGTGCCAGCACGGCCGGGTTGGGACAACTCCCCGGGGAGCTGTTTTTT. This translates into CASTAGLGQLPGELFF.

The chain uses TRBV6-6 and TRBJ2-7; possible D gene TRBD1, 5 bases. This CDR3 has 14 amino acids. V was clipped by 4 bases and J by 1 base, with 11 bases between them. Germline V gene sequence: CDR1 MNHNY, CDR2 SVGAGI (reference sequence). The CDR3, as DNA: TGTGCCAGCAGTTCCAGGGTTGGGTCCTACGAGCAGTACTTC. It encodes CASSSRVGSYEQYF.

V usage is TRBV28 and J usage is TRBJ2-2; 7 bases fit TRBD2. The J segment lost 7 bases and the V segment lost 6 bases, leaving 5 bases of the junction unmatched. Looked up from germline, CDR1 is MDHEN and CDR2 is SYDVKM. The length of the CDR3 is 13 residues. The CDR3, as DNA: TGTGCCAGCAGGGCGGGAGTTGGCGGGGAGCTGTTTTTT. It yields the protein CASRAGVGGELFF.

CDR3 amino acids: CASSLADRVNSPLHF. DNA for the CDR3: TGTGCCAGCAGCTTAGCTGACAGGGTTAATTCACCCCTCCACTTT. The V gene is TRBV7-9, the J gene TRBJ1-6; TRBD1 matches at 7 bases. Germline V gene data show CDR1 as SEHNR and CDR2 as FQNEAQ (reference sequence). Losses at the gene ends were 0 bases for V and 6 bases for J; bases not matched to a gene: 2. The CDR3 totals 15 residues.